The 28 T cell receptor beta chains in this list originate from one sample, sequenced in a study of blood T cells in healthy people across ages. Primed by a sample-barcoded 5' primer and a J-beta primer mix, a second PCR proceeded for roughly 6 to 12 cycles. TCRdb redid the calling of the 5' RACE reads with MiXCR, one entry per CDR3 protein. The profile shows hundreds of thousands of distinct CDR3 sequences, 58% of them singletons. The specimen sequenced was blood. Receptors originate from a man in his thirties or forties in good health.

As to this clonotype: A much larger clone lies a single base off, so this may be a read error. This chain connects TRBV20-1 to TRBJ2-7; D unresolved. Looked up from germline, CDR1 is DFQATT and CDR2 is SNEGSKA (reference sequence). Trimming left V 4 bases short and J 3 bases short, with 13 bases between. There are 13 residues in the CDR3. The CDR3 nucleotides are TGCAGTGCTACAAACTACGCTAACTACGAGCAGTACTTC. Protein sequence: CSATNYANYEQYF.

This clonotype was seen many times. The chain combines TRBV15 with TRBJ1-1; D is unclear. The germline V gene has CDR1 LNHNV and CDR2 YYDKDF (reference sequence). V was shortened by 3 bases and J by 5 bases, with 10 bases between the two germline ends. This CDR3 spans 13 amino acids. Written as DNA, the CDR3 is TGTGCCACCAGCAGCGTCGGGTGGACTGAAGCTTTCTTT. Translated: CATSSVGWTEAFF. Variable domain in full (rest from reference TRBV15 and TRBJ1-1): DAMVIQNPRYQVTQFGKPVTLSCSQTLNHNVMYWYQQKSSQAPKLLFHYYDKDFNNEADTPDNFQSRRPNTSFCFLDIRSPGLGDTAMYLCATSSVGWTEAFFGQGTRLTVV.

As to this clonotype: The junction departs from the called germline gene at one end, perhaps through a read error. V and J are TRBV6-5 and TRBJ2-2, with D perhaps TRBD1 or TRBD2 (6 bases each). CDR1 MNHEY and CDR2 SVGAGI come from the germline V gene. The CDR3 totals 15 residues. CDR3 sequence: CASSYRGRMTGELFF. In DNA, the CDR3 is TGTGCTAGCAGTTACCGGGGGCGAATGACCGGGGAGCTGTTTTTT.

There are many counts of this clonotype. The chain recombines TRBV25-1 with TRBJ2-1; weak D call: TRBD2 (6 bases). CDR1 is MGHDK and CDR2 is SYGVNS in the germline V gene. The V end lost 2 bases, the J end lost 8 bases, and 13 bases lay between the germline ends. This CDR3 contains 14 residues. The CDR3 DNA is TGTGCCAGCAGTGAACTACACGGAGGGGATGAGCAGTTCTTC. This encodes CASSELHGGDEQFF.

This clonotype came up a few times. CDR3 DNA sequence: TGTGCCAGCAGCCCCACTGACAGGGTAGTAGACGGGGCCAACGTCCTGACTTTC. Encoded protein: CASSPTDRVVDGANVLTF. The chain couples TRBV4-2 to TRBJ2-6; TRBD1 matches at 7 bases. The CDR3 consists of 18 residues. Trimming removed 4 bases from V and 4 bases from J; junction bases left unmatched: 13. In germline, CDR1 is LGHNA, CDR2 YNFKEQ.

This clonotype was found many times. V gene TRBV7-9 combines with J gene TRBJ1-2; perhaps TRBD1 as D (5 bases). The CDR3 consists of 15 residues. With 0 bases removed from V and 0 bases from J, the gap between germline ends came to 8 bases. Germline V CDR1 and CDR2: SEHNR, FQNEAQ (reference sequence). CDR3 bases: TGTGCCAGCAGCTTAGCGGGGGGAACTAACTATGGCTACACCTTC. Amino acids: CASSLAGGTNYGYTF.

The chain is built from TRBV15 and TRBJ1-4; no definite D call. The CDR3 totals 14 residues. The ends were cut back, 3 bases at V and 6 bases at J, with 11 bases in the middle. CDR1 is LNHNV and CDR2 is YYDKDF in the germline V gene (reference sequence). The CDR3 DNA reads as TGTGCCACCAGCAGCGACCGTTGGGATGAAAAACTGTTTTTT. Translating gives CATSSDRWDEKLFF.

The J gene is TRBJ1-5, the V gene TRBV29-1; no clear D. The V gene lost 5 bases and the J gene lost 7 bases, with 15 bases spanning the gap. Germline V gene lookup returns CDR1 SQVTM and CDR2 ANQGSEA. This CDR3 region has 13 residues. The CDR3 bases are TGCAGCGTTTCAGATGGGGTCGAGCAGCCCCAGCATTTT. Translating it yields CSVSDGVEQPQHF.

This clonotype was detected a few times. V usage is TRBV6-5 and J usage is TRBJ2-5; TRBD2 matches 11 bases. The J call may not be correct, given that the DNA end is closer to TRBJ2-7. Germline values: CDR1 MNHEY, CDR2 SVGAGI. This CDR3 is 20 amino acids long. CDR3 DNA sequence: TGTGCCAGCAGTTACTCCCCTTCTAGCGGGAGGCTTACCCCCATTTACGAGCAGTACTTC. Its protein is CASSYSPSSGRLTPIYEQYF.

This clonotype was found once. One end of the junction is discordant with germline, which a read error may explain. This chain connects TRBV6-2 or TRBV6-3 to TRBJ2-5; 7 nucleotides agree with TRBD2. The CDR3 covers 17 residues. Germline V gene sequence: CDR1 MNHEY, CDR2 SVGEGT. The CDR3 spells CVSLRGDRRLWEETQYF. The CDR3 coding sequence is TGTGTCAGCCTCCGGGGGGACCGCAGATTATGGGAAGAGACCCAGTACTTC.

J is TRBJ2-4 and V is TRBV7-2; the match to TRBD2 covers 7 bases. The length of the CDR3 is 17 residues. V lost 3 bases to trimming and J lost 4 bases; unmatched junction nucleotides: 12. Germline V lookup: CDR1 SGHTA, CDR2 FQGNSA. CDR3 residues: CASSFDGAGVGKNIQYF. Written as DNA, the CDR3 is TGTGCCAGCAGCTTCGACGGGGCGGGAGTGGGGAAAAACATTCAGTACTTC.

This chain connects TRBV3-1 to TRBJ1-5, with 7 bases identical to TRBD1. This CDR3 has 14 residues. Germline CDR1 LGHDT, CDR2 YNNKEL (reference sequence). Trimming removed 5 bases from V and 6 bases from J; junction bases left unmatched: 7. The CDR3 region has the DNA TGTGCCAGCAGCAGCGACAGGGTTGGTCAGCCCCAGCATTTT. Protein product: CASSSDRVGQPQHF.

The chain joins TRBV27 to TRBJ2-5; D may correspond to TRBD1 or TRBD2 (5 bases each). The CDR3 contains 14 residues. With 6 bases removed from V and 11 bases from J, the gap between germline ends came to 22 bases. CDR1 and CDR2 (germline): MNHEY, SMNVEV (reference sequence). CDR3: CASRKGQWVGEQYF. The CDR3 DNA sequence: TGTGCCAGCAGGAAGGGGCAGTGGGTTGGGGAGCAGTACTTC.

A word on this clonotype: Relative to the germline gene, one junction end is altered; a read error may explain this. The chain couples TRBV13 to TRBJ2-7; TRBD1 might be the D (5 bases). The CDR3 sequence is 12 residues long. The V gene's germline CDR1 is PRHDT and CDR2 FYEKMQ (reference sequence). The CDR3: CANSLGAYEQYF. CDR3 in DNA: TGTGCCAACAGCTTAGGGGCCTACGAGCAGTACTTC.

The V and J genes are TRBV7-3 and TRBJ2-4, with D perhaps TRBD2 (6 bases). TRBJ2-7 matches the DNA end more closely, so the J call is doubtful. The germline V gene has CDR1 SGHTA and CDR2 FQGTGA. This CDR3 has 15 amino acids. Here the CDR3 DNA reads TGTGCCAGCAGCACAACTGGGGGGTATTCCTACGAGCAGTACTTC. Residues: CASSTTGGYSYEQYF.

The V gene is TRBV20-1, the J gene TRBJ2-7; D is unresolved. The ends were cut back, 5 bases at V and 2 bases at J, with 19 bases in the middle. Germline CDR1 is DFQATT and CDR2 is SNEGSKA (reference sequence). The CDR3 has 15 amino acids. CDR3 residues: CSADHVGKLTYEQYF. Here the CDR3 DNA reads TGCAGTGCTGACCACGTGGGGAAACTCACCTACGAGCAGTACTTC.

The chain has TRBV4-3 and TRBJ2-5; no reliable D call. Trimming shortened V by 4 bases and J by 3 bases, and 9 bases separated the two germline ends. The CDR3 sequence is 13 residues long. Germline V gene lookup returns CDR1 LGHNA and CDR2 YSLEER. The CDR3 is CASSRRLEETQYF. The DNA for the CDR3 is TGCGCCAGCAGCCGCAGACTGGAAGAGACCCAGTACTTC.

The CDR3 region has the DNA TGTGCCAGCAACCAATTGGGGCCAGGGAATGAGCAGTTCTTC. Translated, it gives CASNQLGPGNEQFF. The chain has TRBV2 and TRBJ2-1, with D possibly being TRBD1 (5 bases). From germline, CDR1 is SNHLY and CDR2 FYNNEI. The germline V and J ends were trimmed by 7 bases and 7 bases, with 17 bases remaining between them. The CDR3 runs to 14 residues.

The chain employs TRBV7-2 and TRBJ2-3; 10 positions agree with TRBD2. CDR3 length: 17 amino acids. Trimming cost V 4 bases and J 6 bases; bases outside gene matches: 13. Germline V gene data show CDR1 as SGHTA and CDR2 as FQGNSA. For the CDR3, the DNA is TGTGCCAGCAGCTCCCTAGGGACTAGCGAGAGTATGGATACGCAGTATTTT. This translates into CASSSLGTSESMDTQYF.

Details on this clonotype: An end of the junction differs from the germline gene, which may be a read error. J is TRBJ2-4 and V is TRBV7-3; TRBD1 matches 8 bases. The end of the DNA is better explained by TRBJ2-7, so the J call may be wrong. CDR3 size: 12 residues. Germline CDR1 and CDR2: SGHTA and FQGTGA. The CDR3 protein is CANSSQGGEQYF. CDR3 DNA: TGTGCCAACAGCTCACAGGGGGGCGAGCAGTACTTC.

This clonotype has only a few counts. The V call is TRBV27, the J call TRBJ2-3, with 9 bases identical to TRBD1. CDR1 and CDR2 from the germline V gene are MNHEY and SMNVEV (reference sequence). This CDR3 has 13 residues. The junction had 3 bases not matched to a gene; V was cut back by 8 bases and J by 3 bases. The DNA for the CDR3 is TGTGCCAGCCGGGACAGGGCTACAGATACGCAGTATTTT. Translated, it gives CASRDRATDTQYF.

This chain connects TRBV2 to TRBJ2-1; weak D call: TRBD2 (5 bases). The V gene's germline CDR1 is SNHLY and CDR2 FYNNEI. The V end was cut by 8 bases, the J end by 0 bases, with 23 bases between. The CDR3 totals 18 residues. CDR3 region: CASSSSRTTLSSYNEQFF. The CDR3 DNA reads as TGTGCCAGCTCTAGCTCAAGGACCACCCTTAGCTCCTACAATGAGCAGTTCTTC.

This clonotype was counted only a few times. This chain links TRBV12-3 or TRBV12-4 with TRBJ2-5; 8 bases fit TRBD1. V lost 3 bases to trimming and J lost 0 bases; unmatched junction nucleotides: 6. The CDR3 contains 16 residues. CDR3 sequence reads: CASSFGTGDYQETQYF. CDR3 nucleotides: TGTGCCAGCAGTTTTGGGACAGGAGACTACCAAGAGACCCAGTACTTC.

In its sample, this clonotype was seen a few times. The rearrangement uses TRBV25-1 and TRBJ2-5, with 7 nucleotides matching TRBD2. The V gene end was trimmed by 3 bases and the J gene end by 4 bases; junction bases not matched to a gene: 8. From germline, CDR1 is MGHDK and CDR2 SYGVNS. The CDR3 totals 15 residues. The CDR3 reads CASSEWGGRGETQYF. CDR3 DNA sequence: TGTGCCAGCAGTGAGTGGGGCGGGAGAGGAGAGACCCAGTACTTC.

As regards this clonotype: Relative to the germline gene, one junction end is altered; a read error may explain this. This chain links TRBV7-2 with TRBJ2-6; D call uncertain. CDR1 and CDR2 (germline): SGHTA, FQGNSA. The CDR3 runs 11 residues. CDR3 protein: CASSFLNVQTF. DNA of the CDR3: TGTGCCAGCAGCTTCTTAAACGTCCAGACTTTC.

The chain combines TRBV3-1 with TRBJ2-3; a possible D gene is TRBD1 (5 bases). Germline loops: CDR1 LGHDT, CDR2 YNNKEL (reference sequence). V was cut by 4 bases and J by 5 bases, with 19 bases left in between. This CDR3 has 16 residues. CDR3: CASSPPGRAPGDTQYF. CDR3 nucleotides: TGTGCCAGCAGCCCCCCAGGGCGCGCCCCTGGAGATACGCAGTATTTT.

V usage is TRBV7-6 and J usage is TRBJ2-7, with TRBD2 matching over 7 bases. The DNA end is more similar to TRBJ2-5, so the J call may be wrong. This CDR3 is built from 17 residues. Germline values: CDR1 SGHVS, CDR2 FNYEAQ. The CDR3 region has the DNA TGTGCCAGCAGCTTAGCGCAAGGCGGGGGAGTAGGAGAGACCCAGTACTTC. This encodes CASSLAQGGGVGETQYF.

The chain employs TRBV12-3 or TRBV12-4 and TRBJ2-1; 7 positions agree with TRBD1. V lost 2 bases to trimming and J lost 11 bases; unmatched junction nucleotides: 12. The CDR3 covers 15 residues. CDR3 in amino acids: CASSLLGGTIGQQFF. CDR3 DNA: TGTGCCAGCAGTTTACTAGGGGGCACAATTGGGCAGCAGTTCTTC.